This T cell receptor beta chain is drawn from a study of blood T cell repertoires in COVID-19. The V end was cut by 6 bases, the J end by 5 bases, with 19 bases between. This CDR3 is built from 15 residues. CDR1 and CDR2 (germline): MNHEY, SVGAGI. How the authors handled the data: Cell counts per sample came from amplifying reference gene primers. Clones were read by immunoSEQ multiplex PCR, and TCRdb kept only the in-frame ones, dropping some. V, J and clone size are those of that table, while D and trimming were read from the DNA. The sample has around 100,000 clones, about 84% seen once. This TCR derives from a human donor in a cohort sampled during active COVID-19. Sequencing was performed on peripheral blood. The chain has TRBV6-5 and TRBJ1-1; TRBD1 is a possible D gene (5 bases). The CDR3 nucleotides are TGTGCCAGCAGCCAAGGGGCAGGTGGGTGGACTGAAGCTTTCTTT. Protein: CASSQGAGGWTEAFF.